The rows below give T cell receptor beta chains drawn from one sample of a study of blood T cell repertoires in COVID-19. Assay: immunoSEQ multiplex PCR; the TCRdb copy retains only in-frame clones and omits some. Of approximately 230,000 clones in the sample, about four fifths were seen once. Sequenced: peripheral blood. All receptors come from a man aged 80 or over with acute or convalescent COVID-19. Each CDR3 is given with its conserved first and last residue. D genes are given only for firm matches. Where a row states a size, it is once, few, many or the class of an expanded clone; other rows omit it.

14 . TRBJ2-7 TRBV7-2 . TGTGCCAGCAGCGCGGCCGGCCCTTCCCGGGAGCAGTACTTC CASSAAGPSREQYF
16 TRBD2 TRBJ2-1 TRBV5-1 . TGCGCCAGCAGCTTGGCCCTAGCGGGAGTCCCCAATGAGCAGTTCTTC CASSLALAGVPNEQFF
14 TRBD2 TRBJ2-5 TRBV6-5 . TGTGCCAGCAGTAGCGGGGGGGGAGGTGAGACCCAGTACTTC CASSSGGGGETQYF
14 TRBD2 TRBJ2-5 TRBV14 . TGTGCCAGCAGCCTAATAGCGGGACAAGAGACCCAGTACTTC CASSLIAGQETQYF
14 TRBD1 TRBJ1-1 TRBV5-1 . TGCGCCAGCAGCCGGACAGGGGAGACTGAGATGACTTTCTTT CASSRTGETEMTFF
16 . TRBJ2-2 TRBV15 few TGTGCCACCAGCAGCGTGACAGGTTGGAACACCGGGGAGCTGTTTTTT CATSSVTGWNTGELFF
14 TRBD1 TRBJ1-5 TRBV18 . TGTGCCAGCTCGGGGACAGGGCCATCGGAGCCCCAGCATTTT CASSGTGPSEPQHF
17 TRBD1 TRBJ2-1 TRBV7-3 . TGTGCCAGCAGCCGGATAAACATGGACAGGGGCGAGGGTGAGCAGTTCTTC CASSRINMDRGEGEQFF
18 TRBD2 TRBJ2-1 TRBV10-2 . TGCGCCAGCAGGAGAACTAGCGGGGGTTACGACTCCTACAATGAGCAGTTCTTC CASRRTSGGYDSYNEQFF
18 . TRBJ2-2 TRBV7-2 . TGTGCCAGCAGTAAACAGGGTCCCCGAACCGCGAACACCGGGGAGCTGTTTTTT CASSKQGPRTANTGELFF
15 TRBD2 TRBJ2-1 TRBV7-3 . TGTGCCAGCAGCTTAAGCGGGAGTTCCTACAATGAGCAGTTCTTC CASSLSGSSYNEQFF
16 . TRBJ1-6 TRBV2 few TGTGCCAGCAGTGAACGTAGAGGGAGCGATAATTCACCCCTCCACTTT CASSERRGSDNSPLHF
17 TRBD2 TRBJ2-7 TRBV9 . TGTGCCAGCAGCCCCCGCCAGGGAGCGGGAGGAAATGAAGAGCAGTACTTC CASSPRQGAGGNEEQYF
14 . TRBJ1-1 TRBV18 . TGTGCCAGCTCACCATACCAGATGAACACTGAAGCTTTCTTT CASSPYQMNTEAFF
14 . TRBJ2-5 TRBV18 . TGTGCCAGCTCACCACCTCTTGATGCGGAGACCCAGTACTTC CASSPPLDAETQYF
13 . TRBJ2-7 TRBV7-9 . TGTGCCAGCAGCCTCGGGACTCACTACGAGCAGTACTTC CASSLGTHYEQYF
13 TRBD2 TRBJ2-7 TRBV28 few TGTGCCAGCGGCAGCGGGAGTAAGTACGAGCAGTACTTC CASGSGSKYEQYF
12 . TRBJ1-2 TRBV6-1 few TGTGCCAGCAGTGAAGCCACTGACAGCTACACCTTC CASSEATDSYTF
16 TRBD1 TRBJ1-3 TRBV15 . TGTGCCACCAGCAGAGATGGACAGGCCCCTGGAAACACCATATATTTT CATSRDGQAPGNTIYF
13 TRBD2 TRBJ2-7 TRBV5-1 . TGCGCCAGCAGCTTGGCTAGCGGATACGAGCAGTACTTC CASSLASGYEQYF
13 TRBD1 TRBJ1-2 TRBV18 . TGTGCCAGCTCAGGACAGGGCGACTATGGCTACACCTTC CASSGQGDYGYTF
13 . TRBJ1-2 TRBV18 . TGTGCCAGCTCCGCGGCCGTCGAGGATGGCTACACCTTC CASSAAVEDGYTF
14 . TRBJ2-3 TRBV2 once TGTGCCAGCAGGGACAAGACTAGCACAGATACGCAGTATTTT CASRDKTSTDTQYF
13 . TRBJ1-1 TRBV30 . TGTGCCTGGAGCCAGACACATAACACTGAAGCTTTCTTT CAWSQTHNTEAFF
13 . TRBJ1-6 TRBV5-1 once TGCGCCAGCAGCGCCGGACAGTTTGCACCCCTCCACTTT CASSAGQFAPLHF
15 . TRBJ1-5 TRBV5-1 once TGCGCCAGCAGCTTGGATGGACGGGAAAATCAGCCCCAGCATTTT CASSLDGRENQPQHF
14 TRBD2 TRBJ2-7 TRBV20-1 . TGCAGTGCAAGTAGCGGGGGGGCCCTCTACGAGCAGTACTTC CSASSGGALYEQYF
14 . TRBJ2-5 TRBV5-8 . TGTGCCAGCAGCTTTCGGCGGACACAAGAGACCCAGTACTTC CASSFRRTQETQYF
16 TRBD2 TRBJ2-7 TRBV5-4 . TGTGCCAGCAGCCCCGGGACTAGCGGGATCACCTACGAGCAGTACTTC CASSPGTSGITYEQYF
14 . TRBJ1-1 TRBV6-5 . TGTGCCAGCAGTCCCCGCACAGCAAAACCTGAAGCTTTCTTT CASSPRTAKPEAFF
15 TRBD1 TRBJ1-2 TRBV27 . TGTGCCAGCAGTTTCCGGGACAGGCCCATCTATGGCTACACCTTC CASSFRDRPIYGYTF
17 TRBD2 TRBJ2-1 TRBV30 . TGTGCCTGGAGTGGGTCGACTAGCGGGGGGGCCTACAATGAGCAGTTCTTC CAWSGSTSGGAYNEQFF
14 TRBD1 TRBJ1-2 TRBV19 . TGTGCCAGTACTTGGACAGGCGCCGCGGGTGGCTACACCTTC CASTWTGAAGGYTF
14 . TRBJ1-1 TRBV6-5 once TGTGCCAGCAGTTACTCCCATGTGTTGACTGAAGCTTTCTTT CASSYSHVLTEAFF
18 . TRBJ1-3 TRBV7-9 . TGTGCCAGCAGCTTCAGCAGGGGAAGTCCCTTAAGTGGAAACACCATATATTTT CASSFSRGSPLSGNTIYF
15 . TRBJ2-3 TRBV5-1 . TGCGCCAGCAGCTTCAGCGGGCCTAGCACAGATACGCAGTATTTT CASSFSGPSTDTQYF
14 . TRBJ2-4 TRBV19 few TGTGCCAGTAGTATGAGGGCCTCCCAAAACATTCAGTACTTC CASSMRASQNIQYF
16 TRBD2 TRBJ2-3 TRBV5-1 once TGCGCCAGCAGCTCCGGGACTAGCGGGAACGCAGATACGCAGTATTTT CASSSGTSGNADTQYF
15 . TRBJ2-7 TRBV18 . TGTGCCAGCTCACCAGGGGCAGGGGCAGGTGGCGAGCAGTACTTC CASSPGAGAGGEQYF
14 . TRBJ2-1 TRBV5-4 . TGTGCCAGCAGCTTGGGTGTAGAGAACAATGAGCAGTTCTTC CASSLGVENNEQFF